Reported below is one T cell receptor (beta chain). This record comes from a study of patients and donors after allogeneic stem cell transplantation. TCRdb used MiXCR to reprocess the RT-PCR reads, holding one entry per CDR3 protein. The sample has about 160,000 distinct CDR3 sequences, about two fifths seen once. The V end was cut by 3 bases, the J end by 6 bases, with 14 bases between. Germline lookup yields CDR1 SGDLS and CDR2 YYNGEE. The CDR3 covers 14 residues. This TCR was sampled from a human donor who was either an allogeneic HSCT recipient or a stem cell or donor lymphocyte infusion donor (not recorded which). It is not recorded whose cells these are; they may come from a transplant donor. Sequencing input: blood, either unsorted or a sorted T cell fraction (not recorded which). J is TRBJ2-3 and V is TRBV9; no clear D. The CDR3: CASSASLEMDTQYF. In DNA form, the CDR3 reads TGTGCCAGCAGCGCCAGCCTCGAAATGGATACGCAGTATTTT.